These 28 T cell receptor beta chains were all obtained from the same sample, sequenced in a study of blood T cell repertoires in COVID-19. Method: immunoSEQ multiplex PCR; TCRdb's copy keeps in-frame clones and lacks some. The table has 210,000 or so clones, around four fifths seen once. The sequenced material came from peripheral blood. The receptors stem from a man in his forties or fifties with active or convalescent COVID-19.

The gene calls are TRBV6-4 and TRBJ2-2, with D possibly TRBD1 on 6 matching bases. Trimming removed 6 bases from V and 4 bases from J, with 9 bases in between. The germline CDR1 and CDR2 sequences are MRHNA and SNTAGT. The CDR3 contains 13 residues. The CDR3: CASRRTATGELFF. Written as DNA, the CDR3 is TGTGCCAGCAGAAGGACAGCCACCGGGGAGCTGTTTTTT.

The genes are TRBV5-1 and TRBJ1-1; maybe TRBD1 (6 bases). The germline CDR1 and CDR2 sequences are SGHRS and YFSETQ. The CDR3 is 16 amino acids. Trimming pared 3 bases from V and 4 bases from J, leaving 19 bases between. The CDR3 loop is CASSSGATGSGTEAFF. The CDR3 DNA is TGCGCCAGCAGCTCTGGGGCCACAGGGTCAGGCACTGAAGCTTTCTTT.

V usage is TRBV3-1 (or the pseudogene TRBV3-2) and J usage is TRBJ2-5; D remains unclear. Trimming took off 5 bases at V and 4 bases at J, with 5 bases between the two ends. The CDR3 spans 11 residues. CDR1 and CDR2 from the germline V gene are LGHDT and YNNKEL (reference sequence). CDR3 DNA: TGTGCCAGCAGCGCCAGAGAGACCCAGTACTTC. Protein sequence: CASSARETQYF.

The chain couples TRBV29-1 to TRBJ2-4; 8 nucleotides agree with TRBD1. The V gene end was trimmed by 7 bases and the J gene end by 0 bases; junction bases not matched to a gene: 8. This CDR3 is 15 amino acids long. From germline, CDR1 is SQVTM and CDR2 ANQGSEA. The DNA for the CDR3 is TGCAGCGCCCGGCAGGGGGCGGGAGCCAAAAACATTCAGTACTTC. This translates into CSARQGAGAKNIQYF.

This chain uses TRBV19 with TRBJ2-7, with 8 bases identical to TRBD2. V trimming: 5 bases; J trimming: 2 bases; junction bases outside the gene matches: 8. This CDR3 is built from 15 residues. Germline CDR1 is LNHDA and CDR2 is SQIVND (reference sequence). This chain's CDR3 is CASSPARTSTYEQYF. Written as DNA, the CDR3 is TGTGCCAGTAGTCCCGCCCGGACTAGCACCTACGAGCAGTACTTC.

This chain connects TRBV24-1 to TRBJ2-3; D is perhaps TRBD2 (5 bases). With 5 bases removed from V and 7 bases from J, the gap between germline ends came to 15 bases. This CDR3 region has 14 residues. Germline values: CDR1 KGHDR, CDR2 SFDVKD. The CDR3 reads CATSALGVFNTQYF. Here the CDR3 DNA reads TGTGCCACCAGTGCCCTCGGGGTATTCAATACGCAGTATTTT.

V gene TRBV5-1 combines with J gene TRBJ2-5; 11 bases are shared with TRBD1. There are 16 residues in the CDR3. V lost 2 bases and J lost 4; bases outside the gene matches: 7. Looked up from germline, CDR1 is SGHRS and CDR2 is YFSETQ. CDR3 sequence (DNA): TGCGCCAGCAGCTTTTCCGGACAGGGGGCCGTAGAGACCCAGTACTTC. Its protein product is CASSFSGQGAVETQYF. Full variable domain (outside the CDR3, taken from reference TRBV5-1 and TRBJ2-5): KAGVTQTPRYLIKTRGQQVTLSCSPISGHRSVSWYQQTPGQGLQFLFEYFSETQRNKGNFPGRFSGRQFSNSRSEMNVSTLELGDSALYLCASSFSGQGAVETQYFGPGTRLLVL.

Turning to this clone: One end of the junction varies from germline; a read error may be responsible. Here the CDR3 DNA reads TGCGCCAGCAGCAGAGGAGCCACGTCTAGCTACAAGCAGTACTTC. It translates to CASSRGATSSYKQYF. The rearrangement uses TRBV5-1 and TRBJ2-7; weak D call: TRBD2 (5 bases). Looked up from germline, CDR1 is SGHRS and CDR2 is YFSETQ. The CDR3 extends over 15 amino acids.

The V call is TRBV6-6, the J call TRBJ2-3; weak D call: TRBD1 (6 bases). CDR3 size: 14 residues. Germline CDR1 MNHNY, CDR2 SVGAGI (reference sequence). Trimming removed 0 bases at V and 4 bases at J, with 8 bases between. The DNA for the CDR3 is TGTGCCAGCAGTTACTCGAGGGGGTCAGATACGCAGTATTTT. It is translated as CASSYSRGSDTQYF.

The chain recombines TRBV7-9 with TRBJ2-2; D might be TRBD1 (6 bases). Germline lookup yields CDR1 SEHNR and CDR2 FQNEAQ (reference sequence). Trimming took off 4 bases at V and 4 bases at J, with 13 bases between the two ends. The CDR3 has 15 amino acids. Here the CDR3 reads CASSSNREGTGELFF. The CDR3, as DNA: TGTGCCAGCAGCTCCAACAGGGAAGGCACCGGGGAGCTGTTTTTT.

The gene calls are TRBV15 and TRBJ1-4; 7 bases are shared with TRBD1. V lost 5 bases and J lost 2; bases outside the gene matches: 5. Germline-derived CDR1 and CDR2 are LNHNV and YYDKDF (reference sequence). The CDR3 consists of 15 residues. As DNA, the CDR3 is TGTGCCACCAGCCGCCCGGGACAGACTAATGAAAAACTGTTTTTT. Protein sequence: CATSRPGQTNEKLFF.

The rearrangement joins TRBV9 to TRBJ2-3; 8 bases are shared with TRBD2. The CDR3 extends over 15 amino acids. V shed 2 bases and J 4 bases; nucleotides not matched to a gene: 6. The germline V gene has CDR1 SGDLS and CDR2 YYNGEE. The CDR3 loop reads CASSVSGGLSDTQYF. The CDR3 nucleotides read TGTGCCAGCAGCGTCTCGGGGGGGCTTTCAGATACGCAGTATTTT.

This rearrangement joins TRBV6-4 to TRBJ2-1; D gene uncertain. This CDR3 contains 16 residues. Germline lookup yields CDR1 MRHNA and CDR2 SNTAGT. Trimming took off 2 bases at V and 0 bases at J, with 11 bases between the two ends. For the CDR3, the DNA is TGTGCCAGCAGTGACAAGGCTAGTCTCTCCTACAATGAGCAGTTCTTC. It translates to CASSDKASLSYNEQFF.

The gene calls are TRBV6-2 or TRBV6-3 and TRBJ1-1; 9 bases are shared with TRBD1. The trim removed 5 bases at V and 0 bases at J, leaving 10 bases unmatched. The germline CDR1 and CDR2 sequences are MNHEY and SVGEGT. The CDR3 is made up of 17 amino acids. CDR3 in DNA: TGTGCCAGCAGTCCCGACAGGGGGTTAGCCATGAACACTGAAGCTTTCTTT. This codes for CASSPDRGLAMNTEAFF.

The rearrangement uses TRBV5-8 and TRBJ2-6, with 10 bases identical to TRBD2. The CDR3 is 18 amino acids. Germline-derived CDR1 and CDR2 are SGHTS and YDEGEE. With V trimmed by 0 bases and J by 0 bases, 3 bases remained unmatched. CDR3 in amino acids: CASSLEGLAYSGANVLTF. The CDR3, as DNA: TGTGCCAGCAGCTTGGAGGGACTAGCGTACTCTGGGGCCAACGTCCTGACTTTC.

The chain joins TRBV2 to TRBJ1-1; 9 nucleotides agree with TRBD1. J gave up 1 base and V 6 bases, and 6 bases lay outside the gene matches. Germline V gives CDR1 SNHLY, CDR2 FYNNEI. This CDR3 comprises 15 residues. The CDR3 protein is CASRPGTGKNTEAFF. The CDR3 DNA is TGTGCCAGCAGACCCGGGACAGGGAAGAACACTGAAGCTTTCTTT.

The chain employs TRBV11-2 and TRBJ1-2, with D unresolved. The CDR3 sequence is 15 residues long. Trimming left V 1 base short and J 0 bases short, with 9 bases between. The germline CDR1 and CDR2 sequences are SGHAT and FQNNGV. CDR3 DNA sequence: TGTGCCAGCAGCTTAGGTACAGCTCCTAACTATGGCTACACCTTC. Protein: CASSLGTAPNYGYTF.

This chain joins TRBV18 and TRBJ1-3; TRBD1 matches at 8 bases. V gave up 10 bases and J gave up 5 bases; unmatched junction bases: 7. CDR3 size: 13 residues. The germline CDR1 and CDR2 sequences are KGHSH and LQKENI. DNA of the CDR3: TGTGCCACCACACAGGGGGTGAGAAACACCATATATTTT. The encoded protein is CATTQGVRNTIYF. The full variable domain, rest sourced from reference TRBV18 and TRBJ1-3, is NAGVMQNPRHLVRRRGQEARLRCSPMKGHSHVYWYRQLPEEGLKFMVYLQKENIIDESGMPKERFSAEFPKEGPSILRIQQVVRGDSAAYFCATTQGVRNTIYFGEGSWLTVV.

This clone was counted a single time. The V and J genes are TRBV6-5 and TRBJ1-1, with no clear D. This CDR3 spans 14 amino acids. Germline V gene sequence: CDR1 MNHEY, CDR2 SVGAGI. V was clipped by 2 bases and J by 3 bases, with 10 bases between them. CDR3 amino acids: CASSYIPGYTEAFF. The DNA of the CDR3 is TGTGCCAGCAGTTACATCCCGGGGTACACTGAAGCTTTCTTT.

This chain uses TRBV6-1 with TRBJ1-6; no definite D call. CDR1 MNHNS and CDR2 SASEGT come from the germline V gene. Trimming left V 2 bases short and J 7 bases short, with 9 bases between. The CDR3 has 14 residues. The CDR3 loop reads CASSELLTNSPLHF. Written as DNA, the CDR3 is TGTGCCAGCAGTGAACTGTTAACAAATTCACCCCTCCACTTT.

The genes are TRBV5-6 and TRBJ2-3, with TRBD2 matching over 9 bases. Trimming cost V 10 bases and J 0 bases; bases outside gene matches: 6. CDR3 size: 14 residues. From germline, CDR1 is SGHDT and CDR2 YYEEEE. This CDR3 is CAASGTPSTDTQYF. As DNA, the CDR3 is TGTGCCGCTAGCGGGACCCCTAGCACAGATACGCAGTATTTT. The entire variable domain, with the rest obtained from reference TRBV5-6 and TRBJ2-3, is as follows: DAGVTQSPTHLIKTRGQQVTLRCSPKSGHDTVSWYQQALGQGPQFIFQYYEEEERQRGNFPDRFSGHQFPNYSSELNVNALLLGDSALYLCAASGTPSTDTQYFGPGTRLTVL.

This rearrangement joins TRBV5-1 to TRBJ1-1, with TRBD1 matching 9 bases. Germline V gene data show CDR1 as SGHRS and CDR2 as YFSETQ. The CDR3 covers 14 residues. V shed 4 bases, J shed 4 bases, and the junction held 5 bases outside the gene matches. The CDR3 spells CASSGTGLSTEAFF. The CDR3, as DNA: TGCGCCAGCAGCGGGACAGGGCTGAGCACTGAAGCTTTCTTT. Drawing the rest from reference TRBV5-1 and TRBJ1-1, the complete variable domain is KAGVTQTPRYLIKTRGQQVTLSCSPISGHRSVSWYQQTPGQGLQFLFEYFSETQRNKGNFPGRFSGRQFSNSRSEMNVSTLELGDSALYLCASSGTGLSTEAFFGQGTRLTVV.

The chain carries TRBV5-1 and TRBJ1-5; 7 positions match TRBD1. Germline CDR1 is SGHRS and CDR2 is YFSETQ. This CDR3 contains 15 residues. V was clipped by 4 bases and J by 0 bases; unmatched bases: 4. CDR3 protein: CASSLGTVSNQPQHF. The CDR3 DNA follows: TGCGCCAGCAGCCTCGGGACAGTTAGCAATCAGCCCCAGCATTTT.

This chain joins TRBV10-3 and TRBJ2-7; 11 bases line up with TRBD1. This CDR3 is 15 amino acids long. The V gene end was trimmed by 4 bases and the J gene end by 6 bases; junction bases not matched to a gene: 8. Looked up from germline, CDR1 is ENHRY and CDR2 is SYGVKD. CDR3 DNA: TGTGCCATCAGTGCAACTCCGGGACAGGGGGTCGAGCAGTACTTC. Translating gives CAISATPGQGVEQYF.

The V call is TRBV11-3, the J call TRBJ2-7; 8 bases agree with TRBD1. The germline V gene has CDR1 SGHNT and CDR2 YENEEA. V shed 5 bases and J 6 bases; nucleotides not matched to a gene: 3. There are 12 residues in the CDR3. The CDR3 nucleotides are TGTGCCAGCAGCCCCGGGACAGGCGAGCAGTACTTC. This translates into CASSPGTGEQYF.

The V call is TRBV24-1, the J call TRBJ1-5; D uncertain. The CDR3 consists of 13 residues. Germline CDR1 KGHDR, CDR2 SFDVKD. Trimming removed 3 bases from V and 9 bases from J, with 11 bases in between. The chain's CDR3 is CATSDGPFRPQHF. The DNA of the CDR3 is TGTGCCACCAGTGATGGCCCGTTTCGGCCCCAGCATTTT.

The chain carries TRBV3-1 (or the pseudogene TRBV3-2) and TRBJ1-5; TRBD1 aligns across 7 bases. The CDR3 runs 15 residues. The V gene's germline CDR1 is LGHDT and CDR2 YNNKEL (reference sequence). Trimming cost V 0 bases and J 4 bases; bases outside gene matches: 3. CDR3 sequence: CASSQDRGINQPQHF. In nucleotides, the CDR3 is TGTGCCAGCAGCCAAGACAGGGGGATTAATCAGCCCCAGCATTTT.

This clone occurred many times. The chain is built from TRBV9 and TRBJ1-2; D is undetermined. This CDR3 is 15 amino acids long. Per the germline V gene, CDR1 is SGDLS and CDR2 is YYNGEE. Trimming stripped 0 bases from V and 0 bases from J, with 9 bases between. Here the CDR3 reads CASSVGVLSNYGYTF. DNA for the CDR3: TGTGCCAGCAGCGTAGGAGTCCTCTCTAACTATGGCTACACCTTC.